This is a list of T cell receptor beta chains from one sample in a study of a mutant IDH1 vaccine in newly diagnosed glioma. The table came from immunoSEQ multiplex PCR; TCRdb's copy has only in-frame clones and leaves some out. The repertoire has 110,000 or so clones, roughly 90% of them found once; the top ten carry 0.6% to 0.75%. Antigen specificity for these receptors is unknown. The sample here was PBMCs, taken from a glioma patient whose treatment included an IDH1 peptide vaccine. The receptors were sampled from a woman aged 45-59 years with glioma. CDR3s include the opening cysteine and the closing phenylalanine or tryptophan. The order of the fields is clone size, D gene, V gene, J gene, CDR3 DNA, CDR3 protein. The D gene is left open where the match is weak. Only part of the rows carry a size: once, few, many, or a class if the clone is expanded.

-	TRBD1	TRBV5-1	TRBJ2-5	TGCGCCAGCAGCTTGGGGACAGGGTCTCAAGAGACCCAGTACTTC	CASSLGTGSQETQYF
-	-	TRBV7-9	TRBJ1-2	TGTGCCAGCAGCTCCCCCGATGGTGGCTATGGCTACACCTTC	CASSSPDGGYGYTF
-	TRBD2	TRBV30	TRBJ2-7	TGTGCCTGGAGGACTGGACTAGCGGCCGGCTACGAGCAGTACTTC	CAWRTGLAAGYEQYF
-	-	TRBV27	TRBJ2-2	TGTGCCAGCAGTTTATCGGCGACGGGTGGGGAGCTGTTTTTT	CASSLSATGGELFF
-	-	TRBV5-4	TRBJ2-7	TGTGCCAGCAGCTTATCACGGACTTCCTACGAGCAGTACTTC	CASSLSRTSYEQYF
-	TRBD2	TRBV2	TRBJ2-4	TGTGCCAGCAGGCTTGGCGGGAGTAACATTCAGTACTTC	CASRLGGSNIQYF
-	TRBD1	TRBV12-5	TRBJ1-1	TGTGCTAGTGGTTACTCCGGGACAGGTGAAGCTTTCTTT	CASGYSGTGEAFF
-	-	TRBV6-5	TRBJ2-6	TGTGCCAGCACTGGGTCTGGGGCCAACGTCCTGACTTTC	CASTGSGANVLTF
-	TRBD1	TRBV30	TRBJ1-2	TGTGCCTGGAGTGTACCAGGGGGCTGGGCCTATGGCTACACCTTC	CAWSVPGGWAYGYTF
-	-	TRBV6-5	TRBJ2-7	TGTGCCAGCAGTTACTCGGCTGCAAGATACTACGAGCAGTACTTC	CASSYSAARYYEQYF
-	-	TRBV5-1	TRBJ2-5	TGCGCCAGCAGCCTCGGGACGTACCAAGAGACCCAGTACTTC	CASSLGTYQETQYF
once	-	TRBV15	TRBJ2-5	TGTGCCACCAGCAGGCAAGGGGCAGGGCGCGAGACCCAGTACTTC	CATSRQGAGRETQYF
-	-	TRBV5-1	TRBJ1-3	TGCGCCAGCAGCTCGACAATTTCTGGAAACACCATATATTTT	CASSSTISGNTIYF
-	-	TRBV11-3	TRBJ2-4	TGTGCCAGCAGCTTAGGCCCTCCACTCAACATTCAGTACTTC	CASSLGPPLNIQYF
-	-	TRBV6-5	TRBJ2-5	TGTGCCAGCAGTCCCTTTCCCAGGGCGCCGGGACAGTACTTC	CASSPFPRAPGQYF
-	-	TRBV28	TRBJ1-1	TGTGCCAGCATCCTAGAGGGGGGGACTGAAGCTTTCTTT	CASILEGGTEAFF
-	TRBD1	TRBV5-6	TRBJ2-5	TGTGCCAGCAGCCCCTCCGGGACAGGGGAAGAGACCCAGTACTTC	CASSPSGTGEETQYF
-	TRBD2	TRBV11-3	TRBJ2-1	TGTGCCAGCAGCCTAGGGACTAGCGGGAGGGATCGTATTGAGCAGTTCTTC	CASSLGTSGRDRIEQFF
once	-	TRBV5-1	TRBJ1-5	TGCGCCAGCAGCTTGGTTCCAGGGAAAAATCAGCCCCAGCATTTT	CASSLVPGKNQPQHF
once	-	TRBV6-1	TRBJ2-1	TGTGCCAGCAGTGAACACGCCTCGAGCTCCTACAATGAGCAGTTCTTC	CASSEHASSSYNEQFF
-	-	TRBV6-4	TRBJ2-4	TGTGCCAGCAGTGACTCAGCAGGGGCCAAAAACATTCAGTACTTC	CASSDSAGAKNIQYF
-	TRBD2	TRBV28	TRBJ2-1	TGTGCCAGCACCGGAGGACTAGCGGCTTACAATGAGCAGTTCTTC	CASTGGLAAYNEQFF
-	-	TRBV11-2	TRBJ1-4	TGTGCCAGCAGCTTAAACCCGGGACTGCTTAATGAAAAACTGTTTTTT	CASSLNPGLLNEKLFF
-	-	TRBV27	TRBJ2-3	TGTGCCAGCAGTTTATCCCAGGGACCCACAGATACGCAGTATTTT	CASSLSQGPTDTQYF
-	-	TRBV28	TRBJ2-7	TGTGCCAGCGTTTTCCAGGGTGAGCGCGAGCAGTACTTC	CASVFQGEREQYF
-	-	TRBV7-8	TRBJ1-1	TGTGCCAGCAGCTCCTACTTGAACACTGAAGCTTTCTTT	CASSSYLNTEAFF
-	-	TRBV5-4	TRBJ1-2	TGTGCCAGCAGCTCCGACGAGCGGAAGTATGGCTACACCTTC	CASSSDERKYGYTF
once	TRBD2	TRBV5-1	TRBJ2-7	TGCGCCAGCAGCTTGGCCGGACTAGCGGGAGCTGCTGAGCAGTACTTC	CASSLAGLAGAAEQYF
-	-	TRBV15	TRBJ1-5	TGTGCCACCAGCGATCCGACGGATAGCAATCAGCCCCAGCATTTT	CATSDPTDSNQPQHF
-	TRBD1	TRBV9	TRBJ1-1	TGTGCCAGCAGCGTAGTGGGACAGGGGAGCACTGAAGCTTTCTTT	CASSVVGQGSTEAFF
-	TRBD2	TRBV2	TRBJ2-7	TGTGCCAGCATCGGGGGACTATCCTACGAGCAGTACTTC	CASIGGLSYEQYF
-	-	TRBV9	TRBJ1-2	TGTGCCAGCAGCCCGATGACAGGACGAGGCGGCTACACCTTC	CASSPMTGRGGYTF
-	TRBD2	TRBV30	TRBJ2-5	TGTGCTTTCGATAAGGGGAGGGCCGGAGAGACCCAGTACTTC	CAFDKGRAGETQYF
once	-	TRBV30	TRBJ2-7	TGTGCCTTGCGGACAGCTACCTACGAGCAGTACTTC	CALRTATYEQYF
once	-	TRBV5-6	TRBJ1-1	TGTGCCAGCTCGAGGGGACGGATGAACGCTGAAGCTTTCTTT	CASSRGRMNAEAFF
-	TRBD1	TRBV5-1	TRBJ2-2	TGCGCCAGCAGCCCGGACAGGGCGGCCGGGGAGCTGTTTTTT	CASSPDRAAGELFF
-	-	TRBV19	TRBJ2-2	TGTGCCAGTAGTAGGCCCAGGGTTCGGGCGAACACCGGGGAGCTGTTTTTT	CASSRPRVRANTGELFF
once	TRBD1	TRBV7-2	TRBJ1-2	TGTGCCAGCAGCTTAGGGACAGGGGGCAGAGGCTACACCTTC	CASSLGTGGRGYTF
-	TRBD1	TRBV4-1	TRBJ1-2	TGCGCCAGCAGCCAAGGTCTTGGACAGGGGGCATATGGCTACACCTTC	CASSQGLGQGAYGYTF
-	-	TRBV6-5	TRBJ2-5	TGTGCCAGCAGTTACCGGGTGGGGGCCGAGACCCAGTACTTC	CASSYRVGAETQYF
-	-	TRBV7-9	TRBJ1-4	TGTGCCAGCAGACTTGACCCGTCTAATGAAAAACTGTTTTTT	CASRLDPSNEKLFF
-	TRBD1	TRBV28	TRBJ1-1	TGTGCCAGCACCTTTTCACACAGGGGGACTGAAGCTTTCTTT	CASTFSHRGTEAFF
-	-	TRBV29-1	TRBJ1-2	TGCAGCGTTCTGTCGGGGGGCGACTATGGCTACACCTTC	CSVLSGGDYGYTF
-	TRBD1	TRBV6-5	TRBJ1-1	TGTGCCAGCAGTCCGCGACAGGGTAAGGCTTTCTTT	CASSPRQGKAFF
once	-	TRBV10-3	TRBJ1-4	TGTGCCATCAGTGTACGATTCTTAGGGGTGGGTTTAGAAAAACTGTTTTTT	CAISVRFLGVGLEKLFF
-	TRBD1	TRBV19	TRBJ1-5	TGTGCCAGTAGACCCGGGACAGAGAAAAATCAGCCCCAGCATTTT	CASRPGTEKNQPQHF